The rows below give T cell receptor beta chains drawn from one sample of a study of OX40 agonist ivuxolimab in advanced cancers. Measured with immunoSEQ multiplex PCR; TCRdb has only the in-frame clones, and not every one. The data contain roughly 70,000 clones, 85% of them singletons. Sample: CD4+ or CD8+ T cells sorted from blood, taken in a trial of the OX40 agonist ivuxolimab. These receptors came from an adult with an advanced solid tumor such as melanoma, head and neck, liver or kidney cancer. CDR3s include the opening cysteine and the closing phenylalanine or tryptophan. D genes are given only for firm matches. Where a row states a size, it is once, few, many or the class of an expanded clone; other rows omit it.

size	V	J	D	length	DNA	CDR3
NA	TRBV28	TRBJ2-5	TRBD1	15	TGTGCCAGCAGTTTCCACGGACAGGGAGGAGAGACCCAGTACTTC	CASSFHGQGGETQYF
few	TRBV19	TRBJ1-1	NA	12	TGTGCCAGTAGTATAACCCTCACTGAAGCTTTCTTT	CASSITLTEAFF
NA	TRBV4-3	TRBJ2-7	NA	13	TGCGCCAGCAGCCGTGGACAGAGCTACGAGCAGTACTTC	CASSRGQSYEQYF
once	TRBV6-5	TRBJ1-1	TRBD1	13	TGTGCCAGCAGTTACCCTGGGACAGGGGATGCTTTCTTT	CASSYPGTGDAFF
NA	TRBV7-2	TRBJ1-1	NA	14	TGTGCCAGCAATCCTTTCGGGGTGGGCACTGAAGCTTTCTTT	CASNPFGVGTEAFF
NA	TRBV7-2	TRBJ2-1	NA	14	TGTGCCAGCAGCTTAGGTCTGTCGGCTCATGAGCAGTTCTTC	CASSLGLSAHEQFF
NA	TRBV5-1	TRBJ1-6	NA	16	TGCGCCAGCAGCTTGGACAGGGCGTCCTATAATTCACCCCTCCACTTT	CASSLDRASYNSPLHF
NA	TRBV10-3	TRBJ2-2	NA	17	TGTGCCATCAGAACCGGGACCGTACACTCAGCGGGCGGGGAGCTGGTTTTT	CAIRTGTVHSAGGELVF
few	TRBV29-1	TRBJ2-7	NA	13	TGCAGCGCCCGGGAGCCAGCGACCTACGAGCAGTACTTC	CSAREPATYEQYF
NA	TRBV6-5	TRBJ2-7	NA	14	TGTGCCAGCAGTTACTCGGGGGTGGGATACGAGCAGTACTTC	CASSYSGVGYEQYF
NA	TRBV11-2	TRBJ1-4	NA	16	TGTGCCAGCAGCTACTTACTTGGGGGGACTAATGAAAAACTGTTTTTT	CASSYLLGGTNEKLFF
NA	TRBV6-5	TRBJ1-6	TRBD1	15	TGTGCCAGCAGTTACACCGGGACAGGAAATTCACCCCTCCACTTT	CASSYTGTGNSPLHF
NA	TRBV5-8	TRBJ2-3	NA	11	TGTGCCAGCAGCCAGGGGCTTACGCAGTATTTT	CASSQGLTQYF
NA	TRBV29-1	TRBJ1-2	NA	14	TGCAGCCCGAAGTTGGGTCCGGGCCTCTATGGCTACACCTTC	CSPKLGPGLYGYTF
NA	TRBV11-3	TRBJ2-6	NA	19	TGTGCCAGCATAGCAGGGAAAACACACTCTAGCTCTGGGGCCAACGTCCTGACTTTC	CASIAGKTHSSSGANVLTF
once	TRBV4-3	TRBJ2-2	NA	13	TGCGCCAGCAGCCATGAGGGGAGAGGGGAGCTGTTTTTT	CASSHEGRGELFF
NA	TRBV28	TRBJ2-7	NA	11	TGTGCCGGCGGCCACTCCTACGAGCAGTACTTC	CAGGHSYEQYF
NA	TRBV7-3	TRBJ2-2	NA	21	TGTGCCAGCAGCTTACGGTCTACCGGTTTACCCAGTACCGTGAACACCGGGGAGCTGTTTTTT	CASSLRSTGLPSTVNTGELFF
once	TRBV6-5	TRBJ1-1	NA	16	TGTGCCAGCAGTTACTCGAGGTCCCTGACTAACACTGAAGCTTTCTTT	CASSYSRSLTNTEAFF
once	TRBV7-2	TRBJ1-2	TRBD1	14	TGTGCCAGCAGCTTAGGGGGGACAGACTATGGCTACACCTTC	CASSLGGTDYGYTF
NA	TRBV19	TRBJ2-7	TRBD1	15	TGTGCCAGTAGTTCCGGTGGGACAGGGGGCTACGAGCAGTACTTC	CASSSGGTGGYEQYF
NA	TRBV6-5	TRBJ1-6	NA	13	TGTGCCAGCAGTTACACCATTAATTCACCCCTCCACTTT	CASSYTINSPLHF
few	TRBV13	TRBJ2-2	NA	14	TGTGCCAGCAGCTTCAAGGGGGGCGCCGGGGAGCTGTTTTTT	CASSFKGGAGELFF
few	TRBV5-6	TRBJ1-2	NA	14	TGTGCCAGCCTGAAAGAGACAGGAGGATATGGCTACACCTTC	CASLKETGGYGYTF
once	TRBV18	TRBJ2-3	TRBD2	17	TGTGCCAGCTCCCCCTTCAGTAGCGGGGGGACCACAGATACGCAGTATTTT	CASSPFSSGGTTDTQYF
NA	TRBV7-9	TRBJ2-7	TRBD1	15	TGTGCCAGCAGCAATAGGGACAGTCACCTCTACGAGCAGTACTTC	CASSNRDSHLYEQYF
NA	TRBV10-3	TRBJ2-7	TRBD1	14	TGTGCCATTCTGTCCGGGACAGGGTCCTACGAGCAGTACTTC	CAILSGTGSYEQYF
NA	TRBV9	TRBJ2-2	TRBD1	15	TGTGCCAGCAGCGCCCGGGACAGGGCCACCGGGGAGCTGTTTTTT	CASSARDRATGELFF
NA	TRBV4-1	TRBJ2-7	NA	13	TGCGCCAGCGAACGCCAGGTACCCTACGAGCAGTACTTC	CASERQVPYEQYF
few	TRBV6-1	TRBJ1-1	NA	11	TGTGCCACCAGGACGTACACTGAAGCTTTCTTT	CATRTYTEAFF
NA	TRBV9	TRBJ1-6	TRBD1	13	TGTGCCAGTAGGACAGGGGAGGATTCACCCCTCCACTTT	CASRTGEDSPLHF
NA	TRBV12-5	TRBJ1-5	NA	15	TGTGCTAGTGGTGGGCCGGGATGGAGCAATCAGCCCCAGCATTTT	CASGGPGWSNQPQHF
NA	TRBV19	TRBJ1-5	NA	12	TGTGCCACAGGGGTTCTAAATCAGCCCCAGCATTTT	CATGVLNQPQHF
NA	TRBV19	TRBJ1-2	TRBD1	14	TGTGCCAGTTCAGGGGGCGCAGGTAACTCTGGCTACACCTTC	CASSGGAGNSGYTF
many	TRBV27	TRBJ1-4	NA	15	TGTGCCAGCAGTATTGGGGGACAAGCTAATGAAAAACTGTTTTTT	CASSIGGQANEKLFF
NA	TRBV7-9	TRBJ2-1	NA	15	TGTGCCAGCAGGGAGGGTACTAGCTCCTACAATGAGCAGTTCTTC	CASREGTSSYNEQFF